This is a list of T cell receptor beta chains from one sample in a study of control samples from healthy donors and cancer patients. Sequencing was performed with immunoSEQ multiplex PCR; in TCRdb, only in-frame clones are kept and a portion is missing. The sample consists of around 150,000 clones, about 90% of them appearing once. The material sequenced was blood. The receptor source for this set is a man aged 25-45 years in good health. Each CDR3 is given with its conserved first and last residue.

CAIKTGGGTEAFF	TRBV10-3	TRBJ1-1
CASSQDPDGAKETQYF	TRBV4-1	TRBJ2-5
CASSDGYQPQHF	TRBV19	TRBJ1-5
CASSLELLVAAIYF	TRBV7-9	TRBJ1-3
CASSLTGWVEQYF	TRBV7-9	TRBJ2-7
CASSQDGGLAGVNLRNEQFF	TRBV4-3	TRBJ2-1
CASSLAAPMNTEAFF	TRBV5-4	TRBJ1-1
CASSPGLVDTGELFF	TRBV27	TRBJ2-2
CASSLRIGTEAFF	TRBV5-1	TRBJ1-1
CASIPTTSGGGNEQFF	TRBV9	TRBJ2-1
CASSEGTGMNTIYF	TRBV9	TRBJ1-3
CASHLGAMNTGELFF	TRBV2	TRBJ2-2
CASSAQGQQYF	TRBV3-1/TRBV3-2	TRBJ2-7
CASSLGGYQETQYF	TRBV7-7	TRBJ2-5
CASSQGKAGSNQPQHF	TRBV3-1/TRBV3-2	TRBJ1-5
CASRSETGGRGYTF	TRBV2	TRBJ1-2
CASRGLPGQGTNTIYF	TRBV7-9	TRBJ1-3
CARQGAGRSNQPQHF	TRBV28	TRBJ1-5
CASSQPIAGRNEQFF	TRBV4-1	TRBJ2-1
CASSLEGLTEAFF	TRBV7-6	TRBJ1-1
CASSLQQGNQPQHF	TRBV19	TRBJ1-5
CASGQGYSGANVLTF	TRBV19	TRBJ2-6
CASSEGSGTTARELFF	TRBV2	TRBJ2-2
CASSSHTGRGPDTQYF	TRBV11-2	TRBJ2-3
CASSYGTQHARGNEQFF	TRBV7-8	TRBJ2-1
CASAPGSGETQYF	TRBV7-3	TRBJ2-5
CASSLGVLNNEKLFF	TRBV27	TRBJ1-4
CASSLPGQGVAFF	TRBV11-2	TRBJ1-1
CASSPSGSGTQYF	TRBV18	TRBJ2-3
CASSSLGDTQYF	TRBV19	TRBJ2-3
CASSFTGGTANYEQYF	TRBV27	TRBJ2-7
CASSLVGQPQHF	TRBV7-2	TRBJ1-5
CASGAGTGLYGYTF	TRBV6-5	TRBJ1-2
CASSFGGNYEQYF	TRBV28	TRBJ2-7
CASSSPGQGLGSNQPQHF	TRBV6-2/TRBV6-3	TRBJ1-5
CASSLGVGGNTIYF	TRBV11-3	TRBJ1-3
CASSIGAETQYF	TRBV19	TRBJ2-5
CASSQEHGTGMRLEEKLFF	TRBV4-3	TRBJ1-4
CASTKISGGRPNTDTQYF	TRBV4-2	TRBJ2-3
CASSRQGSYEQYF	TRBV28	TRBJ2-7
CASSRDRVVTFF	TRBV19	TRBJ1-1
CASSLRLADTGELFF	TRBV4-2	TRBJ2-2
CASSEFVLSALNQPQHF	TRBV6-1	TRBJ1-5
CASSLPGGAKRDTIYF	TRBV2	TRBJ1-3
CASIEPGGGAEAFF	TRBV19	TRBJ1-1
CASSSGNQPQHF	TRBV12-3/TRBV12-4	TRBJ1-5
CASSLAGVLNSNQPQHF	TRBV7-2	TRBJ1-5
CASRRVNQPQHF	TRBV19	TRBJ1-5
CASSLARAYQPQHF	TRBV7-2	TRBJ1-5
CASSLQGPDGYTF	TRBV5-4	TRBJ1-2
CAIRREENQPQHF	TRBV10-3	TRBJ1-5
CASSLNFGTAFYGYTF	TRBV28	TRBJ1-2
CASAWDSSTDTQYF	TRBV27	TRBJ2-3
CASRSTGGLAQHF	TRBV7-9	TRBJ1-5